This T cell receptor beta chain derives from a study of blood T cell repertoires in COVID-19. Across the whole study: COVID-19 samples, acute and convalescent, were from the United States, Italy and Spain. Nucleic acid was either cDNA or gDNA, and it came from T cells, B-cell-depleted T cells, or PBMCs.

V was clipped by 8 bases and J by 2 bases, with 15 bases between them. There are 14 residues in the CDR3. Germline CDR1 is SNHLY and CDR2 is FYNNEI. Seattle cases were enrolled at active infection and followed longitudinally. Study processing details: Cell counts per sample came from amplifying reference gene primers. Assay: immunoSEQ multiplex PCR; the TCRdb copy retains only in-frame clones and omits some. V, J and clone size derive from that table, while D and trimming were established from the DNA sequence. Of about 390,000 clones listed, about 87% were seen once; the top ten hold about 2.3%. The V and J genes are TRBV2 and TRBJ1-1; no clear D gene. Sequencing was carried out using peripheral blood. The clonotype comes from a woman aged 60-70 years with COVID-19, enrolled during active disease. CDR3 bases: TGTGCCAGCTGGAGCACGGTTGTTAACACTGAAGCTTTCTTT. Translated, it gives CASWSTVVNTEAFF.